This T cell receptor (beta chain) was obtained from a study of cytomegalovirus exposure and HLA in healthy donors (dated by TCRdb to 2016 to 2017). About the investigation overall: According to an earlier analysis of 587 of the donors, about 179 million T cells yielded 100 million or so unique TCR beta sequences and about 300 Gb of sequence data. The genetic ancestry cluster associated with self-reported Caucasian donors included about four fifths of the roughly 400 genotyped donors. The study combined high-throughput TCR immunosequencing, statistical association of individual TCRs with disease status, and machine learning to predict cytomegalovirus infection status. In addition to the first cohort of 666 subjects, a separate validation cohort of approximately 120 different subjects was used. The aim of the study was to test whether cataloging public T cell receptors could identify signatures of past pathogen exposure. Across approximately 420 genotyped donors of the cohort, an average of about 240,000 unique TCR beta nucleotide sequences per donor were sequenced, and about a sixth of those sequences were non-productive. Around 320 gigabases of sequencing data and 80 million or so unique TCR sequences were included in an early release covering around 650 HLA-typed donors. The study profiled the T cell repertoires of 500 to 800 subjects by immunosequencing and related them to cytomegalovirus serostatus. In a later genetic analysis, genome-wide SNP genotypes for about three fifths of the roughly 670 donors were used, and that subset was treated as a discovery cohort. The number of typed donors differed by locus: roughly 620-640 for A, B, C, DRB1 and DQB1; 500 to 550 for DQA1; fewer than 610 for DPA1; and approximately 450 for DPB1. The later analysis used no new phenotypic data to find candidate immune exposures, relying instead on TCR beta sequences and their occurrence across donors. Donor age, sex, ethnicity and CMV serostatus were collected together with the repertoire data. Both class I and class II loci were covered by HLA typing, at four-digit resolution. In an earlier analysis of a few hundred of the donors, high-throughput TCR beta sequencing was used to judge whether each TCR beta V gene segment behaved as functional or pseudogenic. To study patterns of TCR occurrence, a later analysis re-analyzed previously published TCR beta repertoires from 500 to 850 donors and added high-resolution HLA genotyping. Roughly five DR-DQ haplotypes were treated as single units for association and clustering because of strong linkage in the cohort. All discovery cohort repertoires had been generated using a single sequencing platform. Study-wide findings and limitations: Several of the top co-occurrence clusters appeared to be linked to parvovirus B19, influenza, CMV and Epstein-Barr virus, according to a later analysis. A later analysis found that TCR association rates varied across HLA loci, with DRB1 alleles showing the most associated TCRs and HLA-C alleles the fewest. According to a later analysis, most CMV-associated TCR beta chains appeared to be HLA-restricted, and the HLA associations seemed to be driven largely by CMV exposure. Compared with equally common non-associated chains, HLA-associated TCR beta chains in a later analysis were more clonally expanded and had lower generation probabilities. The earlier analysis of 587 of the donors excluded approximately 15 rarely observed V segments, including chromosome 9 orphons, because counts were too low. Most TCR sequences were seen in very few donors, while some public TCRs were found in many individuals. A few of the identified cytomegalovirus-associated TCR beta chains were confirmed in vitro to be specific for cytomegalovirus antigens. The authors suggested that the approach could potentially be extended to other disease states and immunological phenotypes. In a later analysis, some 18,000 TCR beta sequences were associated with specific HLA alleles at a false discovery rate of 0.05. In a later genetic analysis, a missense DCLRE1C variant was associated with V-gene and J-gene trimming of TCR beta chains, and the association was replicated in an independent cohort. The only immune exposure information available for the cohort was CMV serostatus. The study gave a list of 150 to 200 TCR beta chains associated with cytomegalovirus. Some IMGT-functional V segments, including TRBV6-2 and TRBV6-3, could not be told apart with the 87-base-pair reads, so those segments were excluded. In this cohort, only TCR beta chains were sequenced, and detectable features were limited by the absence of alpha or paired-chain data. Because HLA typing was unavailable for some donors at each locus, only the typed subset was used in association tests. Linkage disequilibrium might explain the correlated functional status among segregating V segments, but an unknown experimental factor could not be ruled out. A cluster of highly shared sequence variants was judged likely to be a technical artifact of the sequencing pipeline. According to a later genetic analysis, donors in an Asian-associated ancestry cluster had fewer N-insertions in productive TCRs than the roughly 660-donor mean. The classifier was reported to diagnose cytomegalovirus status with high specificity and sensitivity in both the original and validation cohorts. A further reported finding was that TCR beta sequences accurately predicted the HLA-A and HLA-B alleles for most subjects in the first cohort. An earlier analysis of approximately 530 of the donors showed that most TCR beta V segments appeared in productive rearrangements either about 87% or about 30% of the time, which broadly matched IMGT annotations. Presence/absence analyses assumed roughly uniform sequencing depth across donors, an assumption that may not hold. When HLA alleles, especially DR and DQ, strongly co-occurred, TCR associations were difficult to assign to individual alleles.

The library relied on the immunoSEQ multiplex PCR assay. For the multiplex PCR, a mixture combining 60 forward primers for TCR Vbeta segments and 13 reverse primers for TCR Jbeta segments was used. The CDR3 region of rearranged TCR beta genes was amplified from genomic DNA with a multiplex PCR assay. Amplified TCR beta libraries were sequenced as 87-base-pair reads on the Illumina HiSeq System. As for how the authors treated the data: A later analysis counted about 76 million unique TCR beta chains across the 650 to 800 repertoires, and some 11 million of these chains were shared by at least two donors. Raw reads were error-corrected and collapsed into unique sequences with a nearest-neighbor algorithm that merged closely related sequences to remove PCR and sequencing errors. To assign V, D and J gene segments, CDR3 sequences were aligned to IMGT reference sequences. For a sequence to be retained, at least a six-nucleotide match to both a V gene segment and a J gene segment was required. A rearrangement counted as productive if the CDR3 had no stop codons and remained in frame with V and J, and every other rearrangement counted as non-productive. CDR3 was defined by IMGT convention, running from the second conserved V-encoded cysteine to the conserved J-encoded phenylalanine. The earlier analysis of about 570 of the donors excluded any sequence lacking an unambiguous match to a single V gene segment. An earlier analysis of about 600 of the donors called V segments functional above 56.7% productive rearrangements and segregating when the between-donor standard deviation exceeded 5%. To diagnose cytomegalovirus status from the catalog of TCR beta chain sequences, a statistical classification framework was built. V and J gene assignment, in a later analysis, came from comparing TCR nucleotide sequences with IMGT/GENE-DB human TR gene sequences. A later analysis assigned CDR3 sequences and most-parsimonious VDJ recombination scenarios with the TCRdist pipeline. In a later analysis, each TCR beta chain was defined by its CDR3 amino acid sequence together with its V-gene family, and reads without a unique V-gene family were excluded. A later analysis removed 592 highly shared, low-generation-probability nucleotide sequences to deal with suspected cross-contamination and a sequencing artifact. A later analysis calculated a clonal expansion index for each public chain from normalized within-repertoire ranks of inferred template counts. In a later analysis, generation probabilities were computed using a VDJ recombination model fitted to out-of-frame rearrangements, and the results were checked against IGoR. In a later analysis, TCR-TCR, TCR-HLA and TCR-CMV co-occurrence was scored with hypergeometric tests, and a repertoire-size bias correction was applied to TCR pairs. False discovery rates were estimated in a later analysis by permuting HLA or CMV assignments 20 times. In a later analysis, co-occurring TCRs were grouped using DBSCAN, and TCRdist sequence similarity was added for clustering within HLA-allele-positive subsets. Repertoires with fewer than 30,000 or more than 120,000 public chains were left out of co-occurrence clustering, as were four to six repertoires with anomalous nucleotide sharing. The clones in this table, taken by TCRdb from immuneACCESS, are in-frame only. Not every clone is retained; where verified, under half of the shortfall comes from an unresolved V gene, and the cause of the rest is unknown. V, J and clone size are taken as reported in that table, and D and trimming were inferred from the DNA itself. This sample comprises approximately 140,000 clones, 60% to 85% of them detected only once. In total, the top ten clones hold roughly 2.8% of the sample.

CDR1 and CDR2 were assigned from the germline V gene as ENHRY and SYGVKD. V gives up 0 bases and J gives up 3 bases, and the segment between their germline ends measures 11 bases. The CDR3 sequence holds 15 residues, the cysteine and phenylalanine included. Here the CDR3 DNA is all that survives: 45 bases in frame from base 1. The cohort comprised 666 healthy bone marrow donors. All cohort members were sampled while nominally healthy, although unrecorded immune exposures were likely present. The donor was CMV seronegative and was included in the group of a few hundred seronegative cohort members. Each donor provided a peripheral blood sample, and peripheral blood mononuclear cells were used for TCR beta sequencing. Genomic DNA was extracted from the blood cell samples with the Qiagen DNeasy Blood Extraction Kit. A remark on this clone: The target of this receptor is not known. Base-call qualities are not available, and no considerably larger clone is one nucleotide away.

Material for sequencing was PBMCs. The clonotype comes from a male donor in good health and CMV-seronegative. The chain is encoded by TRBV10-3 joined to TRBJ1-1; the D gene cannot be named for sure. In nucleotides, the sequence is TGTGCCATCAGTGAGTCGGTTCTTAGAGACACTGAAGCTTTCTTT. Translated, this is CAISESVLRDTEAFF.